This is a list of T cell receptor beta chains from one sample in a study of blood T cell repertoires in COVID-19. The method was immunoSEQ multiplex PCR; TCRdb's version includes in-frame clones alone and lacks a portion of them. The table lists around 300,000 clones, around 83% of them singletons. The sequencing sample was made of peripheral blood. These receptor sequences come from a man aged 30 to 39 with active or convalescent COVID-19. Both conserved end residues are part of each CDR3. The order of the fields is J gene, clone size, V gene, D gene, CDR3 DNA, CDR3 protein. A D gene is named only where the DNA matches it firmly. The size of a clone is reported for some rows only, either as once, few or many, or as a class for expanded clones.

>TRBJ2-1|.|TRBV9|.
TGTGCCAGCAGCGTAGGACTCAACCTCTACAATGAGCAGTTCTTC
CASSVGLNLYNEQFF
>TRBJ2-3|.|TRBV30|.
TGTGCCTGGAGACGTATAGCGGCCCAGAATACGCAGTATTTT
CAWRRIAAQNTQYF
>TRBJ2-3|.|TRBV4-1|.
TGCGCCAGCAGCCAAGGAGGGTGGGCGCAGTATTTT
CASSQGGWAQYF
>TRBJ2-1|once|TRBV10-1|TRBD2
TGCGCCAGCACCGGGATAGCGGGGGGCCCCGATGAGCAGTTCTTC
CASTGIAGGPDEQFF
>TRBJ2-1|.|TRBV5-1|TRBD2
TGCGCCAGCAGCTTGGCTAGCGGGACTAATCCGGGGGAGCAGTTCTTC
CASSLASGTNPGEQFF
>TRBJ2-5|.|TRBV7-2|.
TGTGCCAGCAGCTCGGCCCCGGGGAGAGGGACCCAGTACTTC
CASSSAPGRGTQYF
>TRBJ2-5|.|TRBV7-2|.
TGTGCCAGCAGCTTAGGCTGGCCAGGGCCGCCGGAGACCCAGTACTTC
CASSLGWPGPPETQYF
>TRBJ2-1|.|TRBV6-2/TRBV6-3|TRBD2
TGTGCCAGCAGCAGTAGCGGGGGGACGTTCTTC
CASSSSGGTFF
>TRBJ2-7|.|TRBV7-9|.
TGTGCCAGCAGTATCAACAGGGGGGGCGAGCAGTACTTC
CASSINRGGEQYF
>TRBJ2-1|few|TRBV7-9|TRBD2
TGTGCCAGCAGCCTGGGGACTACGGCGCGGGAGCAGTTCTTC
CASSLGTTAREQFF
>TRBJ1-1|.|TRBV27|.
TGTGCCAGCAGTTCTTCCGCGAGGAACACTGAAGCTTTCTTT
CASSSSARNTEAFF
>TRBJ1-5|once|TRBV19|.
TGTGCCAGTAGTACCCCGACAGGTGACAATCAGCCCCAGCATTTT
CASSTPTGDNQPQHF
>TRBJ2-7|.|TRBV9|.
TGTGCCAGCAGCGTAGATGGGGCTGTGGGCTACGAGCAGTACTTC
CASSVDGAVGYEQYF
>TRBJ2-1|.|TRBV7-9|TRBD1
TGTGCCAGCAGCGGTGACAGGGGTGAGCAGTTCTTC
CASSGDRGEQFF
>TRBJ2-7|.|TRBV5-1|TRBD1
TGCGCCAGCAGCTTTCGGACAGGGGTAATTTACGAGCAGTACTTC
CASSFRTGVIYEQYF
>TRBJ2-3|.|TRBV19|TRBD2
TGTGCCAGTAGACTAGCGGGAGATTCCACAGATACGCAGTATTTT
CASRLAGDSTDTQYF
>TRBJ2-7|.|TRBV7-9|.
TGTGCCAGCAGCCAGGGTTTGCGCGAGCAGTACTTC
CASSQGLREQYF
>TRBJ2-7|.|TRBV6-2/TRBV6-3|TRBD1
TGTGCCAGCAGTTACCTTACGACAGGGCAACGGAACTTC
CASSYLTTGQRNF
>TRBJ2-2|.|TRBV7-3|.
TGTGCCAGCAGCTTAAGGAAGAGGACAGCGGACACCGGGGAGCTGTTTTTT
CASSLRKRTADTGELFF
>TRBJ2-1|.|TRBV11-3|TRBD2
TGTGCCAGCAGCCAGGGACTAGCGGGGGCCAGTGAGCAGTTCTTC
CASSQGLAGASEQFF
>TRBJ2-5|once|TRBV19|TRBD2
TGTGCCACCACGGGACTACATGAAGAGACCCAGTACTTC
CATTGLHEETQYF
>TRBJ2-2|.|TRBV11-1|TRBD1
TGTGCCAGCAGCGCCGGGACAGCGAACACCGGGGAGCTGTTTTTT
CASSAGTANTGELFF
>TRBJ2-1|.|TRBV10-3|.
TGTGCCATCAGTGCGGAGTACAATGAGCAGTTCTTC
CAISAEYNEQFF
>TRBJ1-2|.|TRBV2|.
TGTGCCAGCAGTTGGGCCGGGGATGGCTACACCTTC
CASSWAGDGYTF
>TRBJ2-7|.|TRBV27|.
TGTGCCAGCAGTTTCGGTATGCGGTACGAGCAGTACTTC
CASSFGMRYEQYF
>TRBJ2-5|.|TRBV13|.
TGTGCCAGCAGCTTTTCGATCACCGGAGAGACCCAGTACTTC
CASSFSITGETQYF
>TRBJ2-3|.|TRBV18|TRBD2
TGTGCCAGCTCACCAAATCAAGCGGGGGGGCCACTACTCACAGATACGCAGTATTTT
CASSPNQAGGPLLTDTQYF
>TRBJ1-6|.|TRBV5-1|.
TGCGCCAGCAGTTATGGCGGGGCTTTGGGTAATTCACCCCTCCACTTT
CASSYGGALGNSPLHF
>TRBJ2-7|.|TRBV11-3|TRBD2
TGTGCCAGCGGTCCCGGGGGGGAGGTCTCGTCCTACGAGCAGTACTTC
CASGPGGEVSSYEQYF